These 2 T cell receptor beta chains were all obtained from the same sample, sequenced in a study of cytomegalovirus exposure and HLA in healthy donors. The PCR was carried out with 60 Vbeta primers and 13 Jbeta primers. Sequencing was performed with immunoSEQ multiplex PCR; in TCRdb, only in-frame clones are kept and a portion is missing. The profile shows 190,000 or so clones, 80% of them singletons. Source material: PBMCs. The receptors shown here come from a boy younger than 18 in good health and CMV-seronegative.

The genes are TRBV5-4 and TRBJ2-5; TRBD2 matches 14 bases. Germline trimming cut 4 bases from V and 5 bases from J; bases unmatched to any gene: 7. The CDR3 totals 16 residues. CDR1 SGHNT and CDR2 YYREEE come from the germline V gene (reference sequence). The CDR3 region is CASSPGLAGVRETQYF. CDR3 nucleotide sequence: TGTGCCAGCAGCCCGGGACTAGCGGGAGTAAGGGAGACCCAGTACTTC.

The DNA of the CDR3 is TGTGCCAGCAGCTCTCACCGGCCGGGGGGGAATGAGCAGTTCTTC. Residues: CASSSHRPGGNEQFF. The chain is built from TRBV11-3 and TRBJ2-1; 8 bases fit TRBD2. This CDR3 comprises 15 residues. The J segment lost 7 bases and the V segment lost 4 bases, leaving 9 bases of the junction unmatched. CDR1 is SGHNT and CDR2 is YENEEA in the germline V gene.